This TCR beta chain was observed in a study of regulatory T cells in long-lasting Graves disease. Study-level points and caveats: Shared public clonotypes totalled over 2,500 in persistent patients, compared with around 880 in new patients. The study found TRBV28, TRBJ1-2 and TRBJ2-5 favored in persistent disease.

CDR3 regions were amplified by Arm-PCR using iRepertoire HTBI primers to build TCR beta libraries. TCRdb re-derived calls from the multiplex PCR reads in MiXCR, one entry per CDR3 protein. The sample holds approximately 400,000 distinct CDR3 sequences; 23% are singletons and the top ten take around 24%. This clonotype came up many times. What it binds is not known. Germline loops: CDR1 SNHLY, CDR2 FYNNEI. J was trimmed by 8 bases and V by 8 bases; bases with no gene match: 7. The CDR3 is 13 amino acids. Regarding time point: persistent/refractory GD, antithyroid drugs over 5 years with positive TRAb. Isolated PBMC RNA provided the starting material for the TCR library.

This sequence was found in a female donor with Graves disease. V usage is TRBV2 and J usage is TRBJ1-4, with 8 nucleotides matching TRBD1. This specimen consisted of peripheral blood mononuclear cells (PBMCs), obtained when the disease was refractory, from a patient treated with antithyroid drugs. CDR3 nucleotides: TGTGCCAGCGGAGGACAGGGCGGAGAAAAACTGTTTTTT. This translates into CASGGQGGEKLFF.